This TCR beta chain was captured in a study of naive and memory T cell subsets. The CDR3 runs to 13 residues. V shed 6 bases and J 14 bases; nucleotides not matched to a gene: 13. Two oligonucleotides, mixed equimolar, formed the beta constant-region primer covering TRBC1 and TRBC2. Ligated cDNA was amplified by four rounds of PCR with nested alpha and beta constant-region primers and SP2. A 12-nucleotide UMI and the SP2 primer were added to the cDNA 3' end by oligonucleotide ligation. Using its own MiXCR run on the UMI-ligation and nested PCR reads, TCRdb lists one record per CDR3 protein. The repertoire has over 110,000 distinct CDR3 sequences, about a fifth of them found once; the top ten carry around 0.63%. CD8 T cells were positively selected from what remained after CD4 positive selection. Cells stained for CD3, CD4, CD8, CD45RA and CD27 were sorted into four subsets. As concerns this clonotype: The target antigen is unknown.

The study's findings and limits: Especially in CD8 cells, naive repertoires contained a few larger clonotypes, possibly CD45RA-re-expressing memory cells. A clonotype means one alpha or beta sequence, not an alpha/beta pair.

The sample consisted of naive CD8+ T cells from blood. V is TRBV12-3 or TRBV12-4 and J is TRBJ2-1; 7 bases align to TRBD1. The source is a human donor in good health. The DNA for the CDR3 is TGTGCCAGCAGACAGCAGGGGCAGGGGGTAGAGTTCTTC. Encoded protein: CASRQQGQGVEFF.